This T cell receptor beta chain is drawn from a study of shared clonotypes between healthy human individuals. Study-wide context: CD4 naive cells filled three plates per donor, CD4 memory three, CD8 naive two and CD8 memory one. The study, taken as a whole, reports: It was expected that sequencing depth would affect clonotype sharing among donors. Rarefaction indicated that sorted-subset sequencing remained incomplete although depth was large.

Note on this clone: Its antigen is unknown.

Over several immunoSEQ plates, each subset's genomic DNA was distributed in even portions. TCRdb's copy holds only in-frame clones and misses some; the assay was immunoSEQ multiplex PCR. The sample records some 690,000 clones, 90% being singletons. The germline V and J ends were trimmed by 6 bases and 2 bases, with 11 bases remaining between them. Germline assignment: CDR1 KGHSH and CDR2 LQKENI. The CDR3 length is 13 residues. Specimen: memory CD8+ T cells from PBMCs. Stated subset: CD45RO+ cells pooled with CCR7-negative TemRA cells. The chain uses TRBV18 and TRBJ2-7, with D unresolved. The receptor comes from a man aged 18-30 years in good health. Some clones in this sample may be carry-over from other donors' samples. CDR3 coding DNA: TGTGCCAGCTCGTCGGACGGTGCCTACGAGCAGTACTTC. This encodes CASSSDGAYEQYF.